The 17 T cell receptor beta chains below come from one sample, sequenced in a study of blood T cell repertoires in COVID-19. Data came from immunoSEQ multiplex PCR; TCRdb stores just in-frame clones and leaves some out. The sample has 19,000 or so clones; approximately 90% are singletons. The material sequenced was peripheral blood. All receptors come from a man aged 65 to 79 with active COVID-19.

This clone came up a few times. The chain joins TRBV6-6 to TRBJ2-7; D uncertain. Germline CDR1 MNHNY, CDR2 SVGAGI (reference sequence). Trimming removed 0 bases at V and 3 bases at J, with 9 bases between. This CDR3 comprises 14 residues. CDR3 region: CASSYSDFNYEQYF. CDR3 nucleotides: TGTGCCAGCAGTTACTCCGACTTCAACTACGAGCAGTACTTC.

The genes are TRBV30 and TRBJ2-4; TRBD1 matches at 10 bases. Looked up from germline, CDR1 is GTSNPN and CDR2 is SVGIG (reference sequence). Trimming removed 3 bases from V and 2 bases from J; junction bases left unmatched: 16. The CDR3 runs 19 residues. CDR3 residues: CAWRSAPSGTGVSKNIQYF. CDR3 DNA: TGTGCCTGGAGATCGGCCCCCTCCGGGACAGGGGTATCCAAAAACATTCAGTACTTC.

The chain uses TRBV18 and TRBJ2-1; 9 positions agree with TRBD2. Germline-derived CDR1 and CDR2 are KGHSH and LQKENI. V was clipped by 0 bases and J by 8 bases; unmatched bases: 8. This CDR3 is 16 amino acids long. CDR3 in amino acids: CASSPPTGLAVHEQFF. CDR3 nucleotides: TGTGCCAGCTCACCACCGACGGGACTAGCAGTCCATGAGCAGTTCTTC.

J is TRBJ2-7 and V is TRBV21-1; TRBD2, the D gene given by the table, was not confirmed from the DNA. TRBV21-1 is deemed a pseudogene. This CDR3 has 17 amino acids. The CDR3 coding sequence is TGTGCCAGCAGCCTCCCCCACGAGGAAGCGGGGATCTACGAGCAGTACTTC. Translation gives CASSLPHEEAGIYEQYF.

This rearrangement joins TRBV12-5 to TRBJ1-3; possibly TRBD1 for D (6 bases). The length of the CDR3 is 15 residues. Trimming pared 4 bases from V and 2 bases from J, leaving 12 bases between. The germline V gene has CDR1 LGHNT and CDR2 FRNRAP. The CDR3 bases are TGTGCTAGTGGTTACGGACAGCCTGCTGGAAACACCATATATTTT. It codes for CASGYGQPAGNTIYF.

The chain joins TRBV28 to TRBJ1-2, with a weak D call TRBD1 (6 bases). Germline V lookup: CDR1 MDHEN, CDR2 SYDVKM. There are 16 residues in the CDR3. V lost 5 bases, J lost 3 bases, and 19 bases lay in between. The CDR3 coding sequence is TGTGCCAGCAGTACCTTAGGGGGTGGAGGAGACTATGGCTACACCTTC. It codes for CASSTLGGGGDYGYTF.

The chain uses TRBV19 and TRBJ2-5; TRBD1 agrees at 9 bases. The CDR3 length is 16 residues. Unmatched junction bases numbered 7, after V lost 4 bases and J lost 1 base. Germline-derived CDR1 and CDR2 are LNHDA and SQIVND (reference sequence). The CDR3 protein is CASSTPRDRAQETQYF. DNA for the CDR3: TGTGCCAGTAGTACTCCCCGGGACAGGGCCCAAGAGACCCAGTACTTC. The variable domain in full, completed from reference TRBV19 and TRBJ2-5, reads DGGITQSPKYLFRKEGQNVTLSCEQNLNHDAMYWYRQDPGQGLRLIYYSQIVNDFQKGDIAEGYSVSREKKESFPLTVTSAQKNPTAFYLCASSTPRDRAQETQYFGPGTRLLVL.

This clone was detected only a few times. The gene calls are TRBV5-1 and TRBJ1-6; D is possibly TRBD1 (6 bases). Trimming shortened V by 5 bases and J by 0 bases, and 12 bases separated the two germline ends. From germline, CDR1 is SGHRS and CDR2 YFSETQ. The CDR3 has 16 residues. The CDR3 DNA reads as TGCGCCAGCAGGAGTACAGGGAGCTCCTATAATTCACCCCTCCACTTT. It is translated as CASRSTGSSYNSPLHF.

The genes are TRBV6-5 and TRBJ1-2; 8 nucleotides line up with TRBD1. Germline V gives CDR1 MNHEY, CDR2 SVGAGI. This CDR3 is built from 14 residues. Trimming cost V 10 bases and J 4 bases; bases outside gene matches: 11. The CDR3 DNA sequence: TGTGCCATCCCGCTTCCGACAGGGGTCTATGGCTACACCTTC. Its translation: CAIPLPTGVYGYTF.

This clone was counted once. V and J are TRBV3-1 (or the pseudogene TRBV3-2) and TRBJ1-1; 7 bases fit TRBD1. Trimming cost V 4 bases and J 4 bases; bases outside gene matches: 6. Looked up from germline, CDR1 is LGHDT and CDR2 is YNNKEL (reference sequence). The CDR3 sequence is 14 residues long. CDR3 residues: CASSPRRQGTEAFF. CDR3 nucleotide sequence: TGTGCCAGCAGCCCTCGGCGACAGGGCACTGAAGCTTTCTTT.

The chain combines TRBV28 with TRBJ2-1; perhaps TRBD2 as D (5 bases). CDR1 MDHEN and CDR2 SYDVKM come from the germline V gene. The CDR3 is made up of 13 amino acids. V lost 4 bases, J lost 4 bases, and 8 bases lay in between. CDR3 amino acids: CASSSPGYNEQFF. For the CDR3, the DNA is TGTGCCAGCAGTTCCCCGGGGTACAATGAGCAGTTCTTC.

V usage is TRBV9 and J usage is TRBJ2-1; no definite D call. This CDR3 comprises 15 residues. Germline V gene sequence: CDR1 SGDLS, CDR2 YYNGEE. V lost 0 bases to trimming and J lost 2 bases, with 9 bases between them. Here the CDR3 DNA reads TGTGCCAGCAGCGTAGATTTCCAGACCTACAATGAGCAGTTCTTC. Amino acids: CASSVDFQTYNEQFF.

The count of this clone is one. This chain connects TRBV5-4 to TRBJ2-7; TRBD1 aligns across 9 bases. CDR3 length equals 13 residues. Germline values: CDR1 SGHNT, CDR2 YYREEE (reference sequence). After removal of 0 bases from V and 10 bases from J, the junction contained 5 bases not matched to a gene. In DNA form, the CDR3 reads TGTGCCAGCAGCTTGGCGGACAGGGGCGGTCAGTACTTC. Protein: CASSLADRGGQYF.

This sequence joins TRBV5-1 and TRBJ1-1; tentatively, D is TRBD1 (5 bases). CDR1 and CDR2 from the germline V gene are SGHRS and YFSETQ. Trimming pared 4 bases from V and 1 base from J, leaving 11 bases between. The CDR3 runs 14 residues. The CDR3 sequence is CASSAGTTNTEAFF. CDR3 bases: TGCGCCAGCAGCGCGGGGACGACGAACACTGAAGCTTTCTTT.

In this sample, this clone turned up once. For the CDR3, the DNA is TGTGCCTGGAACCAAGACAGTAGCAATCAGCCCCAGCATTTT. As protein: CAWNQDSSNQPQHF. This chain uses TRBV30 with TRBJ1-5; TRBD1 might be the D (5 bases). V was pared by 4 bases and J by 0 bases, with 10 bases between. CDR1 is GTSNPN, CDR2 SVGIG, per germline (reference sequence). The CDR3 contains 14 residues.

The V gene is TRBV9, the J gene TRBJ1-1; D is possibly TRBD1 (5 bases). The CDR3 runs 18 residues. The V end was cut by 0 bases, the J end by 0 bases, with 18 bases between. Per germline, CDR1 SGDLS and CDR2 YYNGEE. The CDR3 protein is CASSVDSGQGKVNTEAFF. DNA of the CDR3: TGTGCCAGCAGCGTAGATAGTGGGCAGGGAAAGGTGAACACTGAAGCTTTCTTT. Complete variable domain (other parts from reference TRBV9 and TRBJ1-1): DSGVTQTPKHLITATGQRVTLRCSPRSGDLSVYWYQQSLDQGLQFLIQYYNGEERAKGNILERFSAQQFPDLHSELNLSSLELGDSALYFCASSVDSGQGKVNTEAFFGQGTRLTVV.

The V gene is TRBV12-3 or TRBV12-4, the J gene TRBJ1-2; TRBD1 matches at 7 bases. The CDR3 has 13 amino acids. The V gene end was trimmed by 6 bases and the J gene end by 6 bases; junction bases not matched to a gene: 7. The CDR3 nucleotides are TGTGCCAGCAGGTCACAGGGGTGGGATGGCTACACCTTC. Protein product: CASRSQGWDGYTF.